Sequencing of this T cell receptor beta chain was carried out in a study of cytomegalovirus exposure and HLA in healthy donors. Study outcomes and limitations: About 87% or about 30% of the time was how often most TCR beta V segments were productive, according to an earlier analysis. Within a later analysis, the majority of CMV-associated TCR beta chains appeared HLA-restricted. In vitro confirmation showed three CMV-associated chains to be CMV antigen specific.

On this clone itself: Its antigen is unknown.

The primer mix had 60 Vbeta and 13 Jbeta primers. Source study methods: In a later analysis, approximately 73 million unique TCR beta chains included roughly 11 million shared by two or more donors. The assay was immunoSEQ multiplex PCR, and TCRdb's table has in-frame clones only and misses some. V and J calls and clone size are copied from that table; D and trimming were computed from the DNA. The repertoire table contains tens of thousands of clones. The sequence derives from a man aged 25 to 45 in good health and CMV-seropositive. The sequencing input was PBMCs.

CDR3: CASHRDRGTSNEQFF. Written as DNA, the CDR3 is TGTGCCAGTCACCGGGACAGGGGCACTAGCAATGAGCAGTTCTTC. This chain joins TRBV2 and TRBJ2-1; 10 nucleotides agree with TRBD1. The ends lost 9 bases at V and 6 bases at J; junction bases unmatched: 11. In germline, CDR1 is SNHLY, CDR2 FYNNEI. This CDR3 comprises 15 residues. The variable domain in full, completed from reference TRBV2 and TRBJ2-1, reads EPEVTQTPSHQVTQMGQEVILRCVPISNHLYFYWYRQILGQKVEFLVSFYNNEISEKSEIFDDQFSVERPDGSNFTLKIRSTKLEDSAMYFCASHRDRGTSNEQFFGPGTRLTVL.